The present T cell receptor (beta chain) was sequenced within a study of blood T cells in healthy people across ages. Whole-study results and caveats: It was not possible, with unsorted PBMCs, to conclusively compare naive and antigen-experienced cells.

CDR3 length: 18 residues. Unmatched junction bases numbered 14, after V lost 4 bases and J lost 0 bases. Alongside a J-beta primer mix, a sample-barcoded 5' primer served in a second PCR lasting roughly 6 to 12 cycles. Each CDR3 protein gets one entry after TCRdb re-called the 5' RACE reads with MiXCR. The sample has about 1.5 million distinct CDR3 sequences, 40% to 45% seen once. On this clonotype: The antigen is undetermined.

The sequence derives from a woman under 30 in good health. The chain links TRBV12-3 or TRBV12-4 to TRBJ2-7; 8 nucleotides line up with TRBD2. Sequencing was performed on blood. The CDR3 bases are TGTGCCAGCAGTTCCGAGGCCCGACTAGCGCCAAGCTCCTACGAGCAGTACTTC. Protein sequence: CASSSEARLAPSSYEQYF.